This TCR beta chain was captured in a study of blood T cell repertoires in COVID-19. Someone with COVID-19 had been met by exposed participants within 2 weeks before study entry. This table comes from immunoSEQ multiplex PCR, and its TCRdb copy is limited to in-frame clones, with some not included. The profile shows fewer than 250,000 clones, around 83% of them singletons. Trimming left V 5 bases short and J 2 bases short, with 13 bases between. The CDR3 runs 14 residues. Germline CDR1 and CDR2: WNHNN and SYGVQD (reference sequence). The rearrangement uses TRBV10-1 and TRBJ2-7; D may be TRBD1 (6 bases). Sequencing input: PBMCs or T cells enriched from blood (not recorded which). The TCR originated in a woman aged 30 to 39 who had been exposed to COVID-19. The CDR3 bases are TGCGCCAGCAGTCGACAGGACAACCCCTACGAGCAGTACTTC. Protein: CASSRQDNPYEQYF.